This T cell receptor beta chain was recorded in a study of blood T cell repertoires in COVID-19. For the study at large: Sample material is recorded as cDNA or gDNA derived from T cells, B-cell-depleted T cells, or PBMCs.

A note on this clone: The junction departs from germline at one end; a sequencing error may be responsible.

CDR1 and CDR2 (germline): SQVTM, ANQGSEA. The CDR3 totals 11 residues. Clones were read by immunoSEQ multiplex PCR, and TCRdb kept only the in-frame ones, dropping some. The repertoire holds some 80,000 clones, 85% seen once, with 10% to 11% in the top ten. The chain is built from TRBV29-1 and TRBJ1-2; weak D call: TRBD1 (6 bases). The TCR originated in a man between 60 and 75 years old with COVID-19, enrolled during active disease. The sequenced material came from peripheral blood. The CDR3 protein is CSGGGRDSENF. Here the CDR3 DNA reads TGCAGCGGGGGGGGCCGTGACAGCGAAAACTTC.